Below, 23 T cell receptor beta chains from the same sample are listed, as sequenced in a study of early T cells in non-severe SARS-CoV-2 infection. TCRdb re-analysed the 5' RACE reads in MiXCR, keeping a single row per CDR3 protein. The sample holds almost 85,000 distinct CDR3 sequences, 9% to 14% seen once. Sequenced input: whole blood. Source of these receptors: an adult who was a healthcare worker with PCR-confirmed SARS-CoV-2 infection or an uninfected control (not recorded which).

This chain connects TRBV29-1 to TRBJ2-2, with 7 bases identical to TRBD2. The junction had 4 bases not matched to a gene; V was cut back by 6 bases and J by 0 bases. Germline V gene sequence: CDR1 SQVTM, CDR2 ANQGSEA. The CDR3 covers 14 residues. The CDR3 loop is CSVWGGSNTGELFF. The CDR3 bases are TGCAGCGTGTGGGGAGGGTCGAACACCGGGGAGCTGTTTTTT.

The rearrangement links TRBV2 to TRBJ2-2; the D gene is possibly TRBD2 (6 bases). CDR1 is SNHLY, CDR2 FYNNEI, per germline. V shed 0 bases and J shed 1 base, with 6 bases lying between them. This CDR3 contains 15 residues. The CDR3 sequence: CASSEAGGNTGELFF. CDR3 sequence (DNA): TGTGCCAGCAGTGAAGCGGGGGGGAACACCGGGGAGCTGTTTTTT.

This clonotype has just a few counts. V gene TRBV5-1 combines with J gene TRBJ2-1; 14 bases agree with TRBD2. Trimming took 4 bases from V and 8 from J; bases not matched to a gene: 2. CDR3 length equals 14 residues. CDR1 is SGHRS, CDR2 YFSETQ, per germline. The CDR3 sequence is CASSRTSGGHEQFF. CDR3 coding DNA: TGCGCCAGCAGCCGGACTAGCGGGGGGCATGAGCAGTTCTTC.

This clonotype showed up many times. The genes are TRBV11-2 and TRBJ2-7, with D perhaps matching TRBD2 (5 bases). V was shortened by 5 bases and J by 3 bases, with 8 bases between the two germline ends. This CDR3 region has 12 residues. Germline CDR1 is SGHAT and CDR2 is FQNNGV. The CDR3 coding sequence is TGTGCCAGCAGCACAGCGGTCTACGAGCAGTACTTC. Translating it yields CASSTAVYEQYF.

This clonotype was recorded many times. This chain connects TRBV29-1 to TRBJ1-1, with 7 bases matching TRBD1. The germline V gene has CDR1 SQVTM and CDR2 ANQGSEA. V lost 3 bases to trimming and J lost 0 bases; unmatched junction nucleotides: 4. This CDR3 is built from 14 residues. CDR3 in DNA: TGCAGCGTTGATTCGGGACAGATGAACACTGAAGCTTTCTTT. It specifies CSVDSGQMNTEAFF.

Comment on this clonotype: At one of its ends the junction is not consistent with the germline gene, which may arise from a read error. This chain connects TRBV5-1 to TRBJ1-4; a possible D gene is TRBD1 (6 bases). CDR1 SGHRS and CDR2 YFSETQ come from the germline V gene. The CDR3 length is 16 residues. The CDR3 DNA reads TGCGTCAGCAGCCACTCGACAGGATCAACTAATGAAAAACTGTTTTTT. Translation gives CVSSHSTGSTNEKLFF. Looking up the rest from reference TRBV5-1 and TRBJ1-4 gives the full variable domain: KAGVTQTPRYLIKTRGQQVTLSCSPISGHRSVSWYQQTPGQGLQFLFEYFSETQRNKGNFPGRFSGRQFSNSRSEMNVSTLELGDSALYLCVSSHSTGSTNEKLFFGSGTQLSVL.

This clonotype was recorded a few times. This chain connects TRBV12-3 or TRBV12-4 to TRBJ2-2; D not resolved. The V end was cut by 6 bases, the J end by 2 bases, with 16 bases between. The length of the CDR3 is 16 residues. The CDR3: CASSPQTSLNTGELFF. CDR3 DNA: TGTGCCAGCAGCCCCCAGACCTCCCTAAACACCGGGGAGCTGTTTTTT.

The chain recombines TRBV9 with TRBJ2-5; a weak D match, TRBD2 (5 bases). CDR1 and CDR2 (germline): SGDLS, YYNGEE. The CDR3 totals 13 residues. V was trimmed by 1 base and J by 2 bases, leaving 6 bases between them. CDR3 sequence reads: CASSVTSQETQYF. The CDR3 region has the DNA TGTGCCAGCAGCGTAACTAGTCAAGAGACCCAGTACTTC.

This clonotype has a handful of counts. The chain combines TRBV10-2 with TRBJ2-1; D possibly uses TRBD1 or TRBD2 (5 bases each). Trimming shortened V by 8 bases and J by 10 bases, and 12 bases separated the two germline ends. Per the germline V gene, CDR1 is WSHSY and CDR2 is SAAADI. The length of the CDR3 is 11 residues. The chain's CDR3 is CASEGLGEQFF. The CDR3 DNA sequence: TGCGCCAGCGAGGGGTTGGGGGAGCAGTTCTTC.

This clonotype was detected ten times or more. The chain joins TRBV12-3 or TRBV12-4 to TRBJ2-7; 9 positions agree with TRBD1. Losses at the gene ends were 5 bases for V and 5 bases for J; bases not matched to a gene: 7. The CDR3 is 14 amino acids. The CDR3 here is CASSARTGVDEQYF. CDR3 nucleotide sequence: TGTGCCAGCAGTGCCCGGACAGGGGTAGACGAGCAGTACTTC.

Many counts were recorded for this clonotype. The genes are TRBV27 and TRBJ1-2; no clear D gene. There are 13 residues in the CDR3. The germline CDR1 and CDR2 sequences are MNHEY and SMNVEV (reference sequence). Trimming shortened V by 4 bases and J by 3 bases, and 9 bases separated the two germline ends. CDR3 loop: CASSSQQDYGYTF. The CDR3 nucleotides are TGTGCCAGCAGTTCCCAGCAGGACTATGGCTACACCTTC.

This clonotype came up a few times. This chain links TRBV5-1 with TRBJ1-3, with a tentative D call TRBD1 (5 bases). The V end lost 1 base, the J end lost 0 bases, and 11 bases lay between the germline ends. The V gene's germline CDR1 is SGHRS and CDR2 YFSETQ. The CDR3 runs to 16 residues. The CDR3 DNA follows: TGCGCCAGCAGCTTGACACAGGTGAACTCTGGAAACACCATATATTTT. Translated: CASSLTQVNSGNTIYF.

This clonotype occurred a few times. V and J are TRBV28 and TRBJ2-3; 8 positions agree with TRBD2. V shed 3 bases, J shed 0 bases, and the junction held 2 bases outside the gene matches. Germline CDR1 reads MDHEN; CDR2 reads SYDVKM. There are 15 residues in the CDR3. The CDR3 bases are TGTGCCAGCAGTTTGCAGCGGGGGAGCACAGATACGCAGTATTTT. Its translation is CASSLQRGSTDTQYF.

At least ten counts were recorded for this clonotype. The V and J genes are TRBV12-5 and TRBJ2-2; D gene uncertain. There are 18 residues in the CDR3. V lost 4 bases and J 1 base, leaving 19 bases between the germline ends. In germline, CDR1 is LGHNT, CDR2 FRNRAP. In DNA, the CDR3 is TGTGCTAGTGGTTCGGCGACCCAACACGAACTGAACACCGGGGAGCTGTTTTTT. This translates into CASGSATQHELNTGELFF.

This clonotype came up many times. This chain links TRBV27 with TRBJ2-2; D is ambiguous. Trimming took 6 bases from V and 0 from J, leaving 11 bases between them. The germline gives CDR1 MNHEY, CDR2 SMNVEV (reference sequence). The CDR3 runs 15 residues. CDR3 in amino acids: CASRLQRANTGELFF. The CDR3 coding sequence is TGTGCCAGCAGGCTACAACGCGCGAACACCGGGGAGCTGTTTTTT.

This clonotype was seen only a few times. The rearrangement joins TRBV28 to TRBJ2-5, with 10 positions matching TRBD2. The CDR3 extends over 15 amino acids. Germline CDR1 MDHEN, CDR2 SYDVKM. V shed 3 bases and J 4 bases; nucleotides not matched to a gene: 5. The CDR3 sequence is CASSFERGGRETQYF. The CDR3 DNA follows: TGTGCCAGCAGTTTTGAGCGGGGGGGAAGAGAGACCCAGTACTTC.

V gene TRBV6-5 combines with J gene TRBJ2-1, with 7 bases matching TRBD1. Losses at the gene ends were 6 bases for V and 2 bases for J; bases not matched to a gene: 7. The length of the CDR3 is 15 residues. Per germline, CDR1 MNHEY and CDR2 SVGAGI. The CDR3 spells CASSAEQGTYNEQFF. The CDR3 nucleotides are TGTGCCAGCAGCGCCGAACAGGGGACCTACAATGAGCAGTTCTTC.

This clonotype was counted many times. DNA for the CDR3: TGTGCCAGCAGTGTAAAGACGGGGACGGGGAATGAGCAGTTCTTC. It translates to CASSVKTGTGNEQFF. The rearrangement links TRBV2 to TRBJ2-1, with D perhaps being TRBD1 or TRBD2 (5 bases each). The germline CDR1 and CDR2 sequences are SNHLY and FYNNEI. V was shortened by 4 bases and J by 7 bases, with 17 bases between the two germline ends. CDR3 length: 15 residues.

Only a few counts were recorded for this clonotype. The gene calls are TRBV18 and TRBJ1-2; 8 bases align to TRBD1. V was clipped by 4 bases and J by 5 bases; unmatched bases: 9. The CDR3 runs 15 residues. Germline-derived CDR1 and CDR2 are KGHSH and LQKENI. The CDR3 spells CASSQHRGIDYGYTF. CDR3 DNA sequence: TGTGCCAGCTCACAACACAGGGGGATCGATTATGGCTACACCTTC.

This clonotype has just a few counts. The V gene is TRBV10-3, the J gene TRBJ1-1; 7 bases fit TRBD1. V trimming: 8 bases; J trimming: 2 bases; junction bases outside the gene matches: 5. The germline V gene has CDR1 ENHRY and CDR2 SYGVKD. This CDR3 region has 13 residues. CDR3 sequence: CAIAGTANTEAFF. In nucleotides, the CDR3 is TGTGCCATCGCCGGGACAGCAAACACTGAAGCTTTCTTT.

The chain is built from TRBV24-1 and TRBJ1-2, with TRBD1 matching 8 bases. Per the germline V gene, CDR1 is KGHDR and CDR2 is SFDVKD. V dropped 8 bases and J dropped 6; count of bases not matched to a gene: 7. This CDR3 is 13 amino acids long. DNA of the CDR3: TGTGCCACCAAAGCGTCAGGGGGCGATGGCTACACCTTC. Translating it yields CATKASGGDGYTF.

This chain links TRBV12-3 or TRBV12-4 with TRBJ1-1, with 9 nucleotides matching TRBD1. The J segment lost 0 bases and the V segment lost 10 bases, leaving 6 bases of the junction unmatched. The length of the CDR3 is 14 residues. The CDR3 DNA is TGTGCCACCGGACAGGGGTCATTGAACACTGAAGCTTTCTTT. Protein sequence: CATGQGSLNTEAFF.

The V and J genes are TRBV9 and TRBJ1-2; a weak D match, TRBD1 (6 bases). Between the trimmed V and J ends, which lost 5 bases and 0 bases, there was a span of 17 bases. Germline CDR1 SGDLS, CDR2 YYNGEE. The CDR3 is 16 residues long. CDR3 nucleotide sequence: TGTGCCAGCAGTCCAGGGGCCCTCCCTGCTAACTATGGCTACACCTTC. Amino acid sequence: CASSPGALPANYGYTF. Based on the CDR3 plus reference TRBV9 and TRBJ1-2, the full variable domain is DSGVTQTPKHLITATGQRVTLRCSPRSGDLSVYWYQQSLDQGLQFLIQYYNGEERAKGNILERFSAQQFPDLHSELNLSSLELGDSALYFCASSPGALPANYGYTFGSGTRLTVV.